This passage covers 31 T cell receptor beta chains from one sample sequenced in a study of shared clonotypes between healthy human individuals. Assay: immunoSEQ multiplex PCR; the TCRdb copy retains only in-frame clones and omits some. The sample holds around 2.5 million clones, approximately 93% seen once. Sample: naive CD4+ T cells from PBMCs. Sample subset: CD45RA+ positively selected. The source of these receptors is a young man in good health. Some clones in this sample may be carry-over from other donors' samples.

The chain uses TRBV4-1 and TRBJ2-5, with 12 bases identical to TRBD2. The CDR3 runs 16 residues. Germline V lookup: CDR1 MGHRA, CDR2 YSYEKL. The junction had 9 bases not matched to a gene; V was cut back by 6 bases and J by 4 bases. CDR3 sequence reads: CASSLKPGLAGETQYF. The CDR3, as DNA: TGCGCCAGCAGTCTTAAACCGGGACTAGCGGGAGAGACCCAGTACTTC.

The chain links TRBV30 to TRBJ2-3; the D gene could be TRBD1 or TRBD2 (5 bases each). Per the germline V gene, CDR1 is GTSNPN and CDR2 is SVGIG (reference sequence). The CDR3 contains 13 residues. The V gene lost 2 bases and the J gene lost 0 bases, with 6 bases spanning the gap. The chain's CDR3 is CAWSWGSTDTQYF. The DNA of the CDR3 is TGTGCCTGGAGTTGGGGGAGCACAGATACGCAGTATTTT.

The V and J genes are TRBV29-1 and TRBJ2-7; D is unclear. This CDR3 contains 13 residues. CDR1 and CDR2 (germline): SQVTM, ANQGSEA. V was trimmed by 5 bases and J by 0 bases, leaving 11 bases between them. CDR3 sequence: CSVLGKNSYEQYF. The CDR3, as DNA: TGCAGCGTTCTCGGCAAAAACTCCTACGAGCAGTACTTC.

This chain links TRBV6-1 with TRBJ1-4; the D is unclear. Germline-derived CDR1 and CDR2 are MNHNS and SASEGT. The CDR3 is 15 amino acids. V lost 2 bases and J 6 bases, leaving 13 bases between the germline ends. The CDR3 reads CASSESGSSYEKLFF. CDR3 sequence (DNA): TGTGCCAGCAGTGAATCTGGCAGTAGTTATGAAAAACTGTTTTTT.

This clone was found once. CDR3 DNA: TGTGCCATCAGTGAGTCGGGCGGGGGCGCCTACAATGAGCAGTTCTTC. Residues: CAISESGGGAYNEQFF. The chain links TRBV10-3 to TRBJ2-1; TRBD2 might be the D (7 bases). Germline V gene sequence: CDR1 ENHRY, CDR2 SYGVKD. With 0 bases removed from V and 2 bases from J, the gap between germline ends came to 11 bases. CDR3 length equals 16 residues.

The rearrangement links TRBV7-9 to TRBJ2-6; no clear D. Germline V gene data show CDR1 as SEHNR and CDR2 as FQNEAQ (reference sequence). V lost 5 bases and J 0 bases, leaving 11 bases between the germline ends. The CDR3 covers 16 residues. The CDR3 sequence: CASSLFLPSGANVLTF. CDR3 nucleotide sequence: TGTGCCAGCAGCCTATTTCTTCCCTCTGGGGCCAACGTCCTGACTTTC.

This sequence joins TRBV7-9 and TRBJ1-2; TRBD1 is a possible D gene (6 bases). Germline lookup yields CDR1 SEHNR and CDR2 FQNEAQ (reference sequence). This CDR3 is built from 13 residues. With 5 bases removed from V and 8 bases from J, the gap between germline ends came to 15 bases. In DNA form, the CDR3 reads TGTGCCAGCAGCCCGGACAGTGCCCGCGGCTACACCTTC. Protein sequence: CASSPDSARGYTF.

This sequence joins TRBV12-5 and TRBJ2-2; D may be TRBD1 or TRBD2 (5 bases each). CDR3 length equals 17 residues. Trimming took 4 bases from V and 0 from J, leaving 15 bases between them. Germline V gene lookup returns CDR1 LGHNT and CDR2 FRNRAP. The CDR3 here is CASGSVRDDPNTGELFF. The CDR3 bases are TGTGCTAGTGGTTCGGTACGGGACGACCCGAACACCGGGGAGCTGTTTTTT. The entire variable domain, with the rest obtained from reference TRBV12-5 and TRBJ2-2, is as follows: DARVTQTPRHKVTEMGQEVTMRCQPILGHNTVFWYRQTMMQGLELLAYFRNRAPLDDSGMPKDRFSAEMPDATLATLKIQPSEPRDSAVYFCASGSVRDDPNTGELFFGEGSRLTVL.

V usage is TRBV11-2 and J usage is TRBJ2-5; the D is unclear. The CDR3 totals 13 residues. Trimming left V 0 bases short and J 5 bases short, with 7 bases between. CDR1 is SGHAT, CDR2 FQNNGV, per germline. The CDR3 protein is CASSLDQVETQYF. The CDR3 nucleotides are TGTGCCAGCAGCTTAGATCAGGTGGAGACCCAGTACTTC.

This clone appeared a single time. The J gene is TRBJ2-7, the V gene TRBV27; TRBD1 might be the D (6 bases). V was clipped by 5 bases and J by 0 bases, with 17 bases between them. The CDR3 covers 16 residues. The germline gives CDR1 MNHEY, CDR2 SMNVEV (reference sequence). The CDR3 DNA is TGTGCCAGCAGTAAACAGTCCAGGGGACCCTCCTACGAGCAGTACTTC. This encodes CASSKQSRGPSYEQYF.

Comments on this clone: Within the sample, other DNA sequences also encode this same CDR3. The V call is TRBV29-1, the J call TRBJ2-5, with D perhaps given as TRBD1 or TRBD2 (5 bases each). Trimming shortened V by 6 bases and J by 2 bases, and 10 bases separated the two germline ends. Germline lookup yields CDR1 SQVTM and CDR2 ANQGSEA. The CDR3 totals 12 residues. CDR3: CSVGRAQETQYF. CDR3 sequence (DNA): TGCAGCGTGGGACGGGCTCAAGAGACCCAGTACTTC.

The gene calls are TRBV18 and TRBJ1-2, with a possible D match to TRBD1 (6 bases). The CDR3 has 12 amino acids. Germline-derived CDR1 and CDR2 are KGHSH and LQKENI. V was pared by 3 bases and J by 10 bases, with 12 bases between. This CDR3 reads CASSPQGLPYTF. CDR3 in DNA: TGTGCCAGCTCACCCCAGGGGCTCCCCTACACCTTC.

The V and J genes are TRBV4-1 and TRBJ2-7; D gene uncertain. Germline assignment: CDR1 MGHRA and CDR2 YSYEKL. The CDR3 contains 14 residues. V lost 4 bases and J 2 bases, leaving 12 bases between the germline ends. In nucleotides, the CDR3 is TGCGCCAGCAGCCGCCAGACCTTAACCTACGAGCAGTACTTC. It is translated as CASSRQTLTYEQYF.

The chain links TRBV18 to TRBJ2-5; D is ambiguous. V lost 4 bases and J 5 bases, leaving 8 bases between the germline ends. This CDR3 has 12 amino acids. Per germline, CDR1 KGHSH and CDR2 LQKENI. Here the CDR3 reads CASSQGTETQYF. The CDR3 bases are TGTGCCAGCTCACAGGGAACGGAGACCCAGTACTTC. Full variable domain (missing parts from reference TRBV18 and TRBJ2-5): NAGVMQNPRHLVRRRGQEARLRCSPMKGHSHVYWYRQLPEEGLKFMVYLQKENIIDESGMPKERFSAEFPKEGPSILRIQQVVRGDSAAYFCASSQGTETQYFGPGTRLLVL.

This chain links TRBV27 with TRBJ2-2; a possible D gene is TRBD1 (6 bases). The CDR3 spans 14 residues. Deletions cut 1 base from V and 7 bases from J, with 10 bases between. The germline CDR1 and CDR2 sequences are MNHEY and SMNVEV (reference sequence). The CDR3 reads CASSLLGAGGELFF. CDR3 nucleotides: TGTGCCAGCAGTTTATTGGGGGCTGGCGGGGAGCTGTTTTTT.

CDR3 bases: TGCGCCAGCAGCAATTACCCACAGGCCATGAACACTGAAGCTTTCTTT. It encodes CASSNYPQAMNTEAFF. The chain uses TRBV5-1 and TRBJ1-1; D is possibly TRBD1 (5 bases). Germline CDR1 and CDR2: SGHRS and YFSETQ. The CDR3 length is 16 residues. Trimming took 4 bases from V and 0 from J, leaving 16 bases between them.

This chain connects TRBV28 to TRBJ1-2; D is unclear. Looked up from germline, CDR1 is MDHEN and CDR2 is SYDVKM. The CDR3 covers 13 residues. Trimming pared 3 bases from V and 5 bases from J, leaving 10 bases between. CDR3 nucleotides: TGTGCCAGCAGTTTGCAGGTGAGGTATGGCTACACCTTC. This encodes CASSLQVRYGYTF.

The CDR3 DNA sequence: TGTGCCAGCAGCTCCACCGGGCCGCCTAGAGCTTTCTTT. This encodes CASSSTGPPRAFF. The rearrangement uses TRBV7-9 and TRBJ1-1; unclear D gene. The germline V gene has CDR1 SEHNR and CDR2 FQNEAQ (reference sequence). This CDR3 spans 13 amino acids. The V and J ends lost 4 bases and 10 bases respectively, with 16 bases between them.

The rearrangement uses TRBV7-9 and TRBJ1-6; 10 nucleotides align to TRBD1. The CDR3 length is 14 residues. V trimming: 7 bases; J trimming: 7 bases; junction bases outside the gene matches: 4. Germline lookup yields CDR1 SEHNR and CDR2 FQNEAQ (reference sequence). The chain's CDR3 is CASTVGQGNSPLHF. The CDR3 DNA reads TGTGCCAGCACCGTGGGACAGGGGAATTCACCCCTCCACTTT.

The gene calls are TRBV10-2 and TRBJ2-5; a possible D gene is TRBD1 (6 bases). The germline gives CDR1 WSHSY, CDR2 SAAADI. The CDR3 covers 14 residues. Trimming took off 4 bases at V and 4 bases at J, with 13 bases between the two ends. Here the CDR3 reads CASSGNRVPETQYF. The DNA for the CDR3 is TGCGCCAGCAGTGGGAACAGGGTTCCAGAGACCCAGTACTTC.

The chain employs TRBV15 and TRBJ2-1; no firm D call. The CDR3 extends over 15 amino acids. Germline V gene lookup returns CDR1 LNHNV and CDR2 YYDKDF (reference sequence). Trimming took 5 bases from V and 15 from J, leaving 26 bases between them. The CDR3 spells CATSPRDGPETRRFF. CDR3 nucleotide sequence: TGTGCCACCAGCCCAAGAGATGGCCCCGAAACACGGCGGTTCTTC.

The genes are TRBV19 and TRBJ2-7, with 10 bases identical to TRBD1. CDR1 LNHDA and CDR2 SQIVND come from the germline V gene (reference sequence). This CDR3 region has 15 residues. V was clipped by 9 bases and J by 5 bases; unmatched bases: 13. The CDR3, as DNA: TGTGCCAGCCGATCCCCGGGACAGGGGAAAAACGAGCAGTACTTC. It yields the protein CASRSPGQGKNEQYF.

The V and J genes are TRBV18 and TRBJ2-7; possible D gene TRBD1, 5 bases. From germline, CDR1 is KGHSH and CDR2 LQKENI. Trimming pared 4 bases from V and 2 bases from J, leaving 12 bases between. The CDR3 runs 14 residues. The DNA for the CDR3 is TGTGCCAGCTCACAACAAGACAGCCCCTACGAGCAGTACTTC. This encodes CASSQQDSPYEQYF. The full variable domain, with the rest looked up from reference TRBV18 and TRBJ2-7, is NAGVMQNPRHLVRRRGQEARLRCSPMKGHSHVYWYRQLPEEGLKFMVYLQKENIIDESGMPKERFSAEFPKEGPSILRIQQVVRGDSAAYFCASSQQDSPYEQYFGPGTRLTVT.

The chain recombines TRBV6-6 with TRBJ2-7, with D perhaps matching TRBD2 (6 bases). Germline assignment: CDR1 MNHNY and CDR2 SVGAGI (reference sequence). Trimming took 7 bases from V and 4 from J, leaving 17 bases between them. This CDR3 is 14 amino acids long. The CDR3 nucleotides are TGTGCCAGCACTCTTGACGGGAGCAGTTACGAGCAGTACTTC. Its protein is CASTLDGSSYEQYF.

This chain connects TRBV5-4 to TRBJ2-1; 11 bases line up with TRBD1. The trim removed 4 bases at V and 14 bases at J, leaving 5 bases unmatched. The CDR3 has 12 residues. Germline values: CDR1 SGHNT, CDR2 YYREEE (reference sequence). The CDR3 DNA reads TGTGCCAGCAGCATGGGACAGGGGGTTAAGTTCTTC. Protein: CASSMGQGVKFF.

V is TRBV5-1 and J is TRBJ2-3; no definite D call. Per germline, CDR1 SGHRS and CDR2 YFSETQ. V gave up 4 bases and J gave up 1 base, with 13 bases separating them. The CDR3 covers 15 residues. CDR3 DNA sequence: TGCGCCAGCAGCGCGGTTCTGACTCGCACAGATACGCAGTATTTT. This sequence encodes CASSAVLTRTDTQYF. The full variable domain, rest sourced from reference TRBV5-1 and TRBJ2-3, is KAGVTQTPRYLIKTRGQQVTLSCSPISGHRSVSWYQQTPGQGLQFLFEYFSETQRNKGNFPGRFSGRQFSNSRSEMNVSTLELGDSALYLCASSAVLTRTDTQYFGPGTRLTVL.

This sequence joins TRBV28 and TRBJ2-7; D may be TRBD1 or TRBD2 (5 bases each). Germline CDR1 reads MDHEN; CDR2 reads SYDVKM. The CDR3 totals 15 residues. V lost 6 bases and J 1 base, leaving 16 bases between the germline ends. Here the CDR3 DNA reads TGTGCCAGCAGGCTGGGACCGGTGGGGTCCTACGAGCAGTACTTC. This translates into CASRLGPVGSYEQYF.

This clone was picked up one time. This rearrangement joins TRBV9 to TRBJ2-3, with 11 bases lining up with TRBD2. Germline V gene sequence: CDR1 SGDLS, CDR2 YYNGEE. V shed 0 bases, J shed 3 bases, and the junction held 3 bases outside the gene matches. The CDR3 is 16 residues long. CDR3 sequence (DNA): TGTGCCAGCAGCGTAGCGGGACTAGCGGAAACAGATACGCAGTATTTT. Protein: CASSVAGLAETDTQYF.

The chain carries TRBV27 and TRBJ2-7; perhaps D is TRBD1 or TRBD2 (6 bases each). Trimming shortened V by 10 bases and J by 2 bases, and 9 bases separated the two germline ends. The CDR3 is made up of 11 amino acids. CDR1 and CDR2 (germline): MNHEY, SMNVEV (reference sequence). The CDR3 DNA follows: TGTGCCACCGGGGGCGCCTACGAGCAGTACTTC. It encodes CATGGAYEQYF.

The CDR3 DNA reads TGTGCCAGTAGTATAGCTAGGACACGAACAAGAGGAAACACCATATATTTT. Translating gives CASSIARTRTRGNTIYF. This rearrangement joins TRBV19 to TRBJ1-3; D is possibly TRBD1 (5 bases). CDR3 length: 17 residues. The germline CDR1 and CDR2 sequences are LNHDA and SQIVND (reference sequence). The V end lost 1 base, the J end lost 4 bases, and 17 bases lay between the germline ends.

CDR3 nucleotides: TGTGCCAGCAGCTTAGCCAGGGGGCTAAGGGAGACCCAGTACTTC. Translating gives CASSLARGLRETQYF. The chain joins TRBV7-2 to TRBJ2-5, with 8 bases identical to TRBD1. The CDR3 covers 15 residues. With 0 bases clipped from V and 5 bases from J, the junction kept 5 bases outside the gene matches. In germline, CDR1 is SGHTA, CDR2 FQGNSA.